This TCR beta chain was documented in a study of metastatic and nonmetastatic thyroid tumors. Study-wide background: Samples came from malignant and benign thyroid patients, and repertoires were compared across blood and tumor or nodule tissue. Broader study findings: In both blood and tumor samples, TCR beta diversity was reported significantly higher for malignant than benign nodules.

There are a few counts of this clone. No antigen is known for it. Original data processing: Variation in CDR3 across clinicopathological groups served as the basis for constructing a distant-metastasis classifier in papillary thyroid cancer. Using MiXCR, TCRdb re-called clones from the PCR reads. It is TCRdb's table, rather than the study itself, that gives the V and J calls and clone size. This sample yields roughly 14,000 clones, of which about 30% are seen a single time; about a quarter belongs to the top ten. Treatment of any kind had been given to no patient before thyroid surgery. V lost 0 bases, J lost 5 bases, and 11 bases lay in between. In germline, CDR1 is GTSNPN, CDR2 SVGIG (reference sequence). This CDR3 comprises 14 residues.

The clonotype originates from a female donor with papillary thyroid cancer or a benign thyroid nodule (not recorded which). Some clones in this sample may be carry-over from other donors' samples. The specimen sequenced was tumor tissue. The genes are TRBV30 and TRBJ1-5; maybe TRBD1 (6 bases). The CDR3 coding sequence is TGTGCCTGGAGTGTTCGGCAGGGGTATCAGCCCCAGCATTTT. Translating gives CAWSVRQGYQPQHF.